A single sample is the source of the 27 T cell receptor beta chains below, sequenced in a study of OX40 agonist ivuxolimab in advanced cancers. Produced via immunoSEQ multiplex PCR; TCRdb's table is partial and in-frame only. The table lists 60,000 to 70,000 clones, 75% to 90% of them singletons. The source material was CD4+ or CD8+ T cells sorted from blood, sampled in a trial of the OX40 agonist ivuxolimab. Every receptor here comes from an adult with an advanced solid tumor such as melanoma, head and neck, liver or kidney cancer.

The J gene is TRBJ2-7, the V gene TRBV10-1; no clear D gene. Germline CDR1 WNHNN, CDR2 SYGVQD (reference sequence). Trimming took off 3 bases at V and 1 base at J, with 10 bases between the two ends. This CDR3 region has 14 residues. The CDR3 sequence: CASSDAQSSYEQYF. The CDR3 nucleotides read TGCGCCAGCAGTGATGCCCAGAGTTCCTACGAGCAGTACTTC.

The chain couples TRBV28 to TRBJ1-5, with TRBD1 matching 9 bases. V lost 7 bases to trimming and J lost 3 bases; unmatched junction nucleotides: 4. The V gene's germline CDR1 is MDHEN and CDR2 SYDVKM. This CDR3 has 14 residues. The CDR3 is CASTGQGYNQPQHF. In DNA form, the CDR3 reads TGTGCCAGCACGGGACAGGGCTACAATCAGCCCCAGCATTTT. Full variable domain (rest looked up from reference TRBV28 and TRBJ1-5): DVKVTQSSRYLVKRTGEKVFLECVQDMDHENMFWYRQDPGLGLRLIYFSYDVKMKEKGDIPEGYSVSREKKERFSLILESASTNQTSMYLCASTGQGYNQPQHFGDGTRLSIL.

The gene calls are TRBV5-6 and TRBJ2-5; D is perhaps TRBD2 (6 bases). This CDR3 spans 16 amino acids. Germline assignment: CDR1 SGHDT and CDR2 YYEEEE. V lost 0 bases and J lost 2, with 14 bases in between. The CDR3 here is CASSLETGVRQETQYF. In DNA form, the CDR3 reads TGTGCCAGCAGCTTGGAAACGGGAGTAAGGCAAGAGACCCAGTACTTC.

This chain joins TRBV10-2 and TRBJ2-7; no clear D. The length of the CDR3 is 16 residues. The germline V and J ends were trimmed by 0 bases and 6 bases, with 18 bases remaining between them. Germline CDR1 WSHSY, CDR2 SAAADI. For the CDR3, the DNA is TGCGCCAGCAGTGAGTCGAACCGCCCACCTGTGCGCGAGCAGTACTTC. This sequence encodes CASSESNRPPVREQYF.

In its sample, this clone was seen once. This chain joins TRBV6-6 and TRBJ2-3; a possible D gene is TRBD2 (5 bases). Germline V gene lookup returns CDR1 MNHNY and CDR2 SVGAGI (reference sequence). This CDR3 spans 15 amino acids. The ends were cut back, 5 bases at V and 1 base at J, with 13 bases in the middle. Here the CDR3 reads CASSRGSPGTDTQYF. CDR3 DNA sequence: TGTGCCAGCAGTCGGGGTAGTCCGGGCACAGATACGCAGTATTTT.

This chain connects TRBV29-1 to TRBJ2-3; TRBD2 is a possible D gene (5 bases). Germline lookup yields CDR1 SQVTM and CDR2 ANQGSEA. The CDR3 consists of 10 residues. Between the trimmed V and J ends, which lost 3 bases and 10 bases, there was a span of 8 bases. As DNA, the CDR3 is TGCAGCGTTGAGGAGGTTGCGCAGTATTTT. This encodes CSVEEVAQYF.

The DNA for the CDR3 is TGTGCTAGTGGTTTGGTACTAAGGCCGAGCACAGATACGCAGTATTTT. Translating it yields CASGLVLRPSTDTQYF. The genes are TRBV12-5 and TRBJ2-3; D unresolved. V shed 0 bases and J shed 0 bases, with 10 bases lying between them. CDR3 size: 16 residues. CDR1 LGHNT and CDR2 FRNRAP come from the germline V gene. The variable domain in full, completed from reference TRBV12-5 and TRBJ2-3, reads DARVTQTPRHKVTEMGQEVTMRCQPILGHNTVFWYRQTMMQGLELLAYFRNRAPLDDSGMPKDRFSAEMPDATLATLKIQPSEPRDSAVYFCASGLVLRPSTDTQYFGPGTRLTVL.

This clone was counted a single time. The chain has TRBV2 and TRBJ2-5, with 10 positions matching TRBD1. Looked up from germline, CDR1 is SNHLY and CDR2 is FYNNEI. This CDR3 spans 14 amino acids. The V segment lost 8 bases and the J segment 2 bases; nucleotides outside the gene matches: 5. The CDR3, as DNA: TGTGCCAGCGCCCGGGACAGGGGACAAGAGACCCAGTACTTC. As protein: CASARDRGQETQYF.

The J gene is TRBJ1-4, the V gene TRBV5-1, with 8 bases identical to TRBD1. Germline CDR1 is SGHRS and CDR2 is YFSETQ. Trimming removed 1 base from V and 7 bases from J; junction bases left unmatched: 12. The CDR3 sequence is 17 residues long. In nucleotides, the CDR3 is TGCGCCAGCAGCTTGCAACTTCTCAGGGGGCGTGGTGAAAAACTGTTTTTT. Its translation is CASSLQLLRGRGEKLFF.

This rearrangement joins TRBV14 to TRBJ2-7; no firm D call. The CDR3 runs 13 residues. V gave up 3 bases and J gave up 1 base, with 7 bases separating them. Germline V gene lookup returns CDR1 SGHDN and CDR2 FVKESK. DNA of the CDR3: TGTGCCAGCAGCCAGAGTATTTCCTACGAGCAGTACTTC. Its translation is CASSQSISYEQYF. The whole variable domain, filled in from reference TRBV14 and TRBJ2-7, reads EAGVTQFPSHSVIEKGQTVTLRCDPISGHDNLYWYRRVMGKEIKFLLHFVKESKQDESGMPNNRFLAERTGGTYSTLKVQPAELEDSGVYFCASSQSISYEQYFGPGTRLTVT.

This clone was observed a single time. V is TRBV9 and J is TRBJ2-7; unclear D gene. Trimming took off 2 bases at V and 0 bases at J, with 9 bases between the two ends. The CDR3 covers 14 residues. Germline V gene data show CDR1 as SGDLS and CDR2 as YYNGEE. The CDR3 nucleotides read TGTGCCAGCAGCGTTAGGCCCAACTCCTACGAGCAGTACTTC. Its protein product is CASSVRPNSYEQYF.

The chain employs TRBV7-7 and TRBJ1-1, with 7 bases aligning to TRBD1. This CDR3 is 14 amino acids long. Germline V lookup: CDR1 SSHAT, CDR2 FNYEAQ (reference sequence). J gave up 4 bases and V 5 bases, and 7 bases lay outside the gene matches. CDR3 residues: CASSPETGSTEAFF. The CDR3 region has the DNA TGTGCCAGCAGCCCCGAGACAGGGAGCACTGAAGCTTTCTTT.

The V call is TRBV11-2, the J call TRBJ2-5; D is perhaps TRBD1 (5 bases). With 5 bases removed from V and 2 bases from J, the gap between germline ends came to 9 bases. This CDR3 has 13 residues. Germline lookup yields CDR1 SGHAT and CDR2 FQNNGV. The CDR3 sequence is CASSKGAQETQYF. CDR3 DNA sequence: TGTGCCAGCAGCAAAGGGGCTCAAGAGACCCAGTACTTC. Combining the CDR3 with reference TRBV11-2 and TRBJ2-5 gives the whole variable domain EAGVAQSPRYKIIEKRQSVAFWCNPISGHATLYWYQQILGQGPKLLIQFQNNGVVDDSQLPKDRFSAERLKGVDSTLKIQPAKLEDSAVYLCASSKGAQETQYFGPGTRLLVL.

The rearrangement uses TRBV10-3 and TRBJ2-1, with 16 bases that match TRBD2. Germline V gene lookup returns CDR1 ENHRY and CDR2 SYGVKD. The CDR3 is 15 residues long. J gave up 8 bases and V 2 bases, and 0 bases lay outside the gene matches. CDR3 residues: CAISEGTSGRDEQFF. CDR3 sequence (DNA): TGTGCCATCAGTGAGGGGACTAGCGGGAGGGATGAGCAGTTCTTC.

The chain has TRBV9 and TRBJ2-2; 7 bases agree with TRBD1. The J segment lost 7 bases and the V segment lost 3 bases, leaving 6 bases of the junction unmatched. The CDR3 is 14 residues long. Germline V CDR1 and CDR2: SGDLS, YYNGEE. The CDR3 sequence is CASSAHRDSGELFF. For the CDR3, the DNA is TGTGCCAGCAGCGCACACCGGGACAGCGGGGAGCTGTTTTTT.

The chain links TRBV5-6 to TRBJ2-5; TRBD2 agrees at 10 bases. There are 18 residues in the CDR3. The V gene's germline CDR1 is SGHDT and CDR2 YYEEEE. Trimming removed 3 bases from V and 9 bases from J; junction bases left unmatched: 20. The CDR3 nucleotides are TGTGCCAGCAGCTCTCAGGGACTAGCGAAGATCCGTCGTAAGTCCCAGTACTTC. Its translation is CASSSQGLAKIRRKSQYF.

The chain combines TRBV19 with TRBJ1-3, with a tentative D call TRBD1 (5 bases). The CDR3 runs 17 residues. CDR1 and CDR2 (germline): LNHDA, SQIVND (reference sequence). V was cut by 2 bases and J by 0 bases, with 14 bases left in between. The chain's CDR3 is CASSIQPTGPSGNTIYF. Written as DNA, the CDR3 is TGTGCCAGTAGTATACAACCAACAGGTCCCTCTGGAAACACCATATATTTT.

This clone was seen a single time. The rearrangement links TRBV6-5 to TRBJ2-1, with D uncertain. The CDR3 runs to 15 residues. V was pared by 6 bases and J by 4 bases, with 16 bases between. The germline V gene encodes CDR1 MNHEY and CDR2 SVGAGI. The CDR3 region is CASSPLRNSYNEQFF. The CDR3, as DNA: TGTGCCAGCAGCCCGCTCCGGAACTCTTACAATGAGCAGTTCTTC.

The chain combines TRBV7-9 with TRBJ2-2, with D uncertain. Germline V gene sequence: CDR1 SEHNR, CDR2 FQNEAQ (reference sequence). V was trimmed by 0 bases and J by 4 bases, leaving 15 bases between them. The CDR3 has 17 residues. The CDR3 region has the DNA TGTGCCAGCAGCTTAGCGGTCGGGCAGGTTTCCACCGGGGAGCTGTTTTTT. This sequence encodes CASSLAVGQVSTGELFF.

The chain recombines TRBV28 with TRBJ2-2; no reliable D call. The V gene's germline CDR1 is MDHEN and CDR2 SYDVKM. With 3 bases removed from V and 6 bases from J, the gap between germline ends came to 11 bases. The CDR3 is 14 residues long. The CDR3 spells CASSLAGSAGELFF. The DNA for the CDR3 is TGTGCCAGCAGTTTGGCCGGGTCCGCCGGGGAGCTGTTTTTT.

The chain combines TRBV28 with TRBJ2-5, with D perhaps being TRBD1 or TRBD2 (6 bases each). V was shortened by 6 bases and J by 1 base, with 21 bases between the two germline ends. This CDR3 spans 17 amino acids. In germline, CDR1 is MDHEN, CDR2 SYDVKM. The CDR3 region has the DNA TGTGCCAGCAGGTTGGTCGGGGGCCGAGGGGCCCAAGAGACCCAGTACTTC. As protein: CASRLVGGRGAQETQYF.

This clone was detected many times. The chain carries TRBV5-4 and TRBJ2-1; no reliable D call. This CDR3 is built from 14 residues. Germline assignment: CDR1 SGHNT and CDR2 YYREEE (reference sequence). V was cut by 2 bases and J by 5 bases, with 11 bases left in between. CDR3 sequence (DNA): TGTGCCAGCAGCTTTTTGAGGACGAACAATGAGCAGTTCTTC. This codes for CASSFLRTNNEQFF.

The chain has TRBV7-5 and TRBJ1-2. TRBV7-5 constitutes a pseudogene. The CDR3 loop spans 13 amino acids. The CDR3 DNA is TGTGTCAGAAGCTTAAGTATTTGCTATGGCTACACCTTC. Protein sequence: CVRSLSICYGYTF.

The chain combines TRBV6-1 with TRBJ1-1; D ambiguous. V gave up 7 bases and J gave up 1 base, with 13 bases separating them. CDR1 MNHNS and CDR2 SASEGT come from the germline V gene. The CDR3 covers 14 residues. CDR3 bases: TGTGCCAGCATTACTGGGCAGAGGAACACTGAAGCTTTCTTT. Amino acids: CASITGQRNTEAFF.

This rearrangement joins TRBV6-5 to TRBJ2-7, with a possible D match to TRBD1 (5 bases). This CDR3 is 14 amino acids long. The V gene lost 0 bases and the J gene lost 3 bases, with 9 bases spanning the gap. Germline V gene sequence: CDR1 MNHEY, CDR2 SVGAGI. The CDR3 nucleotides read TGTGCCAGCAGTTACTCTAGGGGCAACTACGAGCAGTACTTC. This codes for CASSYSRGNYEQYF.

This chain links TRBV30 with TRBJ2-6, with no clear D. Germline CDR1 is GTSNPN and CDR2 is SVGIG (reference sequence). V lost 4 bases to trimming and J lost 3 bases, with 10 bases between them. The CDR3 runs 14 residues. CDR3 nucleotides: TGTGCCTGGAAGGTAGGCAGTGGGGCCAACGTCCTGACTTTC. Translated: CAWKVGSGANVLTF.

The V and J genes are TRBV7-2 and TRBJ2-4; 13 nucleotides match TRBD2. V lost 4 bases and J lost 2; bases outside the gene matches: 2. This CDR3 contains 16 residues. The germline gives CDR1 SGHTA, CDR2 FQGNSA. The CDR3 region has the DNA TGTGCCAGCAGCTGGGGACTAGCGGGATCCAAAAACATTCAGTACTTC. This gives the protein CASSWGLAGSKNIQYF.